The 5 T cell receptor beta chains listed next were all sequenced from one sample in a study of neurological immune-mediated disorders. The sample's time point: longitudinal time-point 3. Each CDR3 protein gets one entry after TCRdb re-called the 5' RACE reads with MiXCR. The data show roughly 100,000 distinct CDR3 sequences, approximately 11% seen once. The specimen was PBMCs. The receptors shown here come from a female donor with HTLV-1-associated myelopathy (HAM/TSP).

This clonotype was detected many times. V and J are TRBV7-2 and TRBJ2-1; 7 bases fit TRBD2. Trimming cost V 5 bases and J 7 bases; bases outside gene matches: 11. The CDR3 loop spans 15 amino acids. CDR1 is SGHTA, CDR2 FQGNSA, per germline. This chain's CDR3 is CASSLRYGGGNEQFF. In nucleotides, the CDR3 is TGTGCCAGCAGCCTAAGATACGGGGGAGGGAATGAGCAGTTCTTC.

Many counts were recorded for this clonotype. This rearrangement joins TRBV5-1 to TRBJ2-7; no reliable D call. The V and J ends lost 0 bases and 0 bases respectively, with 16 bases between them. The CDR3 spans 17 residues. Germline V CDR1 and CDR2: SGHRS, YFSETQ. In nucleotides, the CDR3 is TGCGCCAGCAGCTTGGTCCCTCCACATCATTCCTCCTACGAGCAGTACTTC. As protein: CASSLVPPHHSSYEQYF. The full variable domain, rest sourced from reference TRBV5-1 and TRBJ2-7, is KAGVTQTPRYLIKTRGQQVTLSCSPISGHRSVSWYQQTPGQGLQFLFEYFSETQRNKGNFPGRFSGRQFSNSRSEMNVSTLELGDSALYLCASSLVPPHHSSYEQYFGPGTRLTVT.

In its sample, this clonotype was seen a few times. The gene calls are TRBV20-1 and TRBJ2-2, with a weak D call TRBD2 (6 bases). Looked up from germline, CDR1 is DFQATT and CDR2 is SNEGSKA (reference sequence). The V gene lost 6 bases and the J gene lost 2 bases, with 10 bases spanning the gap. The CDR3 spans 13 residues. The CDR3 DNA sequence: TGCAGTGCACCGGGACTTAACACCGGGGAGCTGTTTTTT. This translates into CSAPGLNTGELFF.

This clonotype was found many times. Here the CDR3 reads CASSSGQGADTQYF. The DNA for the CDR3 is TGTGCCAGCAGCTCCGGACAGGGGGCAGATACGCAGTATTTT. The rearrangement joins TRBV13 to TRBJ2-3, with 10 bases matching TRBD1. Germline V gives CDR1 PRHDT, CDR2 FYEKMQ (reference sequence). The ends lost 4 bases at V and 4 bases at J; junction bases unmatched: 2. The CDR3 consists of 14 residues.

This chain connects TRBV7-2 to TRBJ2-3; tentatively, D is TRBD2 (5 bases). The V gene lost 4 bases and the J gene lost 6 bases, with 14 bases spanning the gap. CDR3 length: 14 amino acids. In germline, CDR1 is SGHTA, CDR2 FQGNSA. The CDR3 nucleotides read TGTGCCAGCAGCTCCGGACTCCGGCGGGATACGCAGTATTTT. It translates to CASSSGLRRDTQYF.